This T cell receptor beta chain was documented in a study of shared clonotypes between healthy human individuals. The method was immunoSEQ multiplex PCR; TCRdb's version includes in-frame clones alone and lacks a portion of them. In the table there are 2 million to 2.5 million clones, roughly 93% of which are singletons. V lost 4 bases, J lost 0 bases, and 16 bases lay in between. CDR3 length: 17 amino acids. Germline V gene lookup returns CDR1 LNHNV and CDR2 YYDKDF (reference sequence). This receptor was identified in a man in his late teens or twenties in good health. Some clones in this sample may be carry-over from other donors' samples. The material sequenced was naive CD4+ T cells from PBMCs. Subset: CD45RA+ positively selected. J is TRBJ2-1 and V is TRBV15, with D perhaps TRBD1 (5 bases). The CDR3 is CATSISRGLSSYNEQFF. The CDR3 DNA reads as TGTGCCACCAGCATATCAAGGGGCCTAAGCTCCTACAATGAGCAGTTCTTC.